This entry concerns a single T cell receptor beta chain. Clones were sequenced by immunoSEQ multiplex PCR, and TCRdb holds only the in-frame ones, with some missing. In the table there are some 84,000 clones, around 92% of which are singletons. Germline V gene sequence: CDR1 SGHDT, CDR2 YYEEEE. The CDR3 sequence is 14 residues long. Between the trimmed V and J ends, which lost 0 bases and 5 bases, there was a span of 11 bases. These data are taken from a study of OX40 agonist ivuxolimab in advanced cancers. The V call is TRBV5-6, the J call TRBJ1-1; D not certain. The TCR originated in an adult with an advanced solid tumor such as melanoma, head and neck, liver or kidney cancer. Here the sequenced sample was CD4+ or CD8+ T cells sorted from blood, taken in a trial of the OX40 agonist ivuxolimab. CDR3 loop: CASSLAGGLTEAFF. DNA of the CDR3: TGTGCCAGCAGCTTGGCCGGTGGTTTAACTGAAGCTTTCTTT.